The entry below gives a single T cell receptor beta chain sequence along with its context. Its antigen remains unidentified. These data belong to a study of CD8 T cells in ankylosing spondylitis. Study results and caveats: Reportedly, significant enrichment of disease-linked clones occurred in matched ankylosing spondylitis synovial fluid. Certain motif variants had earlier appeared in reactive arthritis synovial fluid and blood. Apparently characteristic of ankylosing spondylitis blood was a TCR beta motif (eight highly homologous variants).

V was pared by 6 bases and J by 7 bases, with 3 bases of the junction left unmatched. Germline V lookup: CDR1 ENHRY, CDR2 SYGVKD. This CDR3 has 12 residues. TCRdb independently ran MiXCR on the 5' RACE reads; one entry per CDR3 protein. The sample lists about 340,000 distinct CDR3 sequences; approximately 14% were seen once. This receptor was taken from a male donor with ankylosing spondylitis or in good health (not recorded which). The source material was blood, either unsorted or a sorted T cell fraction (not recorded which). The rearrangement uses TRBV10-3 and TRBJ2-1; 7 nucleotides agree with TRBD2. The CDR3 protein is CAIRGGSNEQFF. The CDR3 region has the DNA TGTGCCATCAGGGGCGGGAGTAATGAGCAGTTCTTC.